The clone carrying this T cell receptor beta chain is a singleton in its sample. Its antigen remains unknown. The source of the sample is a study of T cell responses to AZD1222 COVID-19 vaccine. Broader study findings: Recipients of AZD1222 seropositive at baseline numbered only 6 or 7. Sampling that yielded the repertoires occurred only after the peak T cell response. Donors skewed white British and female; clonal diversity was possibly underestimated.

Per germline, CDR1 MGHDK and CDR2 SYGVNS. The CDR3 extends over 17 amino acids. V lost 8 bases and J 0 bases, leaving 20 bases between the germline ends. Sequencing used immunoSEQ multiplex PCR; TCRdb keeps in-frame clones, though not all of them. This table holds some 200,000 clones, under 95% found once. The rearrangement links TRBV25-1 to TRBJ1-5; the D gene is possibly TRBD1 (5 bases). Sequencing used peripheral blood, obtained on day 0 of MenACWY control vaccination. This TCR came from an adult in good health. CDR3 sequence reads: CASDGALSLYSNQPQHF. The CDR3 bases are TGTGCCAGCGATGGGGCGCTCTCCCTTTATAGCAATCAGCCCCAGCATTTT.